These T cell receptor beta chains were read from a single sample in a study of T cells in Graves' hyperthyroidism and ophthalmopathy. TCRdb called the multiplex PCR reads again in MiXCR, with one record for every CDR3 protein. Altogether approximately 380,000 distinct CDR3 sequences are present, 11% to 15% being singletons, with the ten largest covering 25% to 30%. Material: blood. The receptor source for this set is a man over 45 with Graves' ophthalmopathy. CDR3s include the opening cysteine and the closing phenylalanine or tryptophan. A D gene is named only where the DNA matches it firmly. Only some rows state a clone size, as once, few, many or a class for expanded clones.

clone size,V gene,J gene,D gene,CDR3 DNA,CDR3 protein
many,TRBV5-1,TRBJ2-3,TRBD2,TGCGCCAGCACGGGGCGGGAGGACGCAGATACGCAGTATTTT,CASTGREDADTQYF
.,TRBV7-8,TRBJ2-5,TRBD2,TGTGCCAGCAGATCCACAGGACTAGCGGGAGTAGAACAAGAGACCCAGTACTTC,CASRSTGLAGVEQETQYF
many,TRBV20-1,TRBJ1-1,.,TGCAGTGCTAGAGGGGACACTGAAGCTTTCTTT,CSARGDTEAFF
many,TRBV30,TRBJ1-1,.,TGTGCCTGGAGTAAGGTCGACACTGAAGCTTTCTTT,CAWSKVDTEAFF
many,TRBV7-9,TRBJ2-3,TRBD2,TGTGCCAGCAGCTTTCGAGAGAGACGCGGGAGCGCAGATACGCAGTATTTT,CASSFRERRGSADTQYF
many,TRBV20-1,TRBJ1-2,.,TGCAGTGCTAGAGTAGAGCGGGTCTACGGAGGCTACACCTTC,CSARVERVYGGYTF
many,TRBV20-1,TRBJ2-1,.,TGCAGTGCTAGGGCCAGGGCAGGCACAAGCAATGAGCAGTTCTTC,CSARARAGTSNEQFF
many,TRBV5-1,TRBJ2-6,.,TGCGCCAGCAGCGCCGGGGCCAACGTCCTGACTTTC,CASSAGANVLTF
few,TRBV5-1,TRBJ2-5,TRBD1,TGCGCCAGCATGCAGGACAGGGGTCGAAAGACCCAGTACTTC,CASMQDRGRKTQYF
.,TRBV5-1,TRBJ2-3,TRBD2,TGCGCCAGCAGCTTGGGGACTAGCGGGACAGAAGCTACGCAGTATTTT,CASSLGTSGTEATQYF
many,TRBV11-2,TRBJ1-1,.,TGTGCCAGCAGCTTAGAGGGGCACAGGGCTGAAGCTTTCTTT,CASSLEGHRAEAFF
.,TRBV27,TRBJ2-1,TRBD2,TGTGCCAGCAGTTTATCGCCCCTTACCGGGACTACACCTAACAATGAGCAGTTCTTC,CASSLSPLTGTTPNNEQFF
many,TRBV28,TRBJ2-3,.,TGTGCCAGCAGTCACGGAGGGGACACAGATACGCAGTATTTT,CASSHGGDTDTQYF
.,TRBV29-1,TRBJ1-2,.,TGCAGCGGGTCTGGAGGGGATGGCTACACCTTC,CSGSGGDGYTF
.,TRBV27,TRBJ1-2,.,TGTGCCAGCGGCCGCTACCCGGGGGGGAACTATGGCTACACCTTC,CASGRYPGGNYGYTF
many,TRBV11-3,TRBJ2-1,TRBD1,TGTGCCAGCAGCCACCGGGACAGGGGGAGCAATGAGCAGTTCTTC,CASSHRDRGSNEQFF
.,TRBV20-1,TRBJ1-1,.,TGCAGTGCTAGATGGGGGTCCAGAGGCACTGAAGCTTTCTTT,CSARWGSRGTEAFF
many,TRBV6-1,TRBJ1-1,TRBD1,TGTGCCAGCACCAGAGACAGGGGGATGAACACTGAAGCTTTCTTT,CASTRDRGMNTEAFF